This T cell receptor (beta chain) stems from a study of identical twins. Study observations and caveats: Cord blood beta clonotypes present at high abundance carried fewer insertions; no such pattern appeared in memory repertoires.

Unique molecular identifiers were present on the cDNA, and a universal primer site came from template switching. TCRdb re-called the 5' RACE reads through MiXCR, storing one row per CDR3 protein. The sample includes around 490,000 distinct CDR3 sequences, roughly an eighth seen only once; the top ten take around 0.98%. The V gene end was trimmed by 4 bases and the J gene end by 2 bases; junction bases not matched to a gene: 7. CDR1 is DFQATT and CDR2 is SNEGSKA in the germline V gene (reference sequence). This CDR3 spans 14 amino acids. This clonotype was picked up a small number of times. The antigen remains unidentified. These data also featured in a second study, about yellow fever vaccine responses in identical twins. That source notes: As reported, the vaccine T cell response of twins seemed partly convergent and partly personalized.

The clonotype originates from a woman aged 18-35 years in good health. The sample taken for sequencing was CD4+ T cells sorted from blood. The chain uses TRBV20-1 and TRBJ2-7; 8 nucleotides agree with TRBD2. CDR3: CSANQRGTTYEQYF. DNA of the CDR3: TGCAGTGCTAACCAGCGGGGGACCACCTACGAGCAGTACTTC.